What follows are 15 T cell receptor beta chains derived from one specimen sequenced in a study of blood T cell repertoires in COVID-19. Sequencing was performed with immunoSEQ multiplex PCR; in TCRdb, only in-frame clones are kept and a portion is missing. The table lists fewer than 250,000 clones, about nine tenths of them singletons. Sequenced input: peripheral blood. Receptors originate from a man in his sixties or seventies with acute or convalescent COVID-19.

The rearrangement joins TRBV29-1 to TRBJ2-1; D is perhaps TRBD2 (6 bases). The CDR3 runs 17 residues. Trimming took 3 bases from V and 1 from J, leaving 19 bases between them. Germline CDR1 and CDR2: SQVTM and ANQGSEA. CDR3 amino acids: CSVEGSREKLSYNEQFF. For the CDR3, the DNA is TGCAGCGTTGAGGGGAGTCGGGAGAAGCTTTCCTACAATGAGCAGTTCTTC.

The chain combines TRBV5-4 with TRBJ2-7; D might be TRBD2 (6 bases). Germline CDR1 and CDR2: SGHNT and YYREEE (reference sequence). The CDR3 runs to 12 residues. V dropped 4 bases and J dropped 3 bases, with 8 bases sitting between them. CDR3 in amino acids: CASSAGHYEQYF. In DNA, the CDR3 is TGTGCCAGCAGCGCGGGGCACTACGAGCAGTACTTC.

This sequence joins TRBV9 and TRBJ1-2; 8 bases match TRBD1. The CDR3 is 13 residues long. Germline lookup yields CDR1 SGDLS and CDR2 YYNGEE. Trimming removed 4 bases from V and 8 bases from J; junction bases left unmatched: 7. The CDR3 nucleotides are TGTGCCAGCAGCCCACAGGGGGGTTGGGGCTACACCTTC. It specifies CASSPQGGWGYTF.

This chain uses TRBV3-1 (or the pseudogene TRBV3-2) with TRBJ2-2; 10 bases are a match to TRBD2. Germline CDR1 LGHDT, CDR2 YNNKEL (reference sequence). This CDR3 is 16 amino acids long. V lost 6 bases and J lost 6; bases outside the gene matches: 10. CDR3 region: CASSPRLSGRAGELFF. DNA of the CDR3: TGTGCCAGCAGTCCTCGACTAAGCGGGAGGGCCGGGGAGCTGTTTTTT.

This clone was seen a few times. The gene calls are TRBV30 and TRBJ1-1; perhaps TRBD1 as D (6 bases). This CDR3 spans 13 amino acids. Germline CDR1 GTSNPN, CDR2 SVGIG (reference sequence). V lost 2 bases to trimming and J lost 6 bases, with 13 bases between them. CDR3 coding DNA: TGTGCCTGGAGTTCCCTTACAGGGTCTGAAGCTTTCTTT. The encoded protein is CAWSSLTGSEAFF.

The chain uses TRBV7-2 and TRBJ1-5, with 8 bases matching TRBD1. V lost 5 bases to trimming and J lost 3 bases; unmatched junction nucleotides: 3. Germline CDR1 reads SGHTA; CDR2 reads FQGNSA. The CDR3 contains 14 residues. The CDR3 bases are TGTGCCAGCAGCAGGACAGGGCCCAATCAGCCCCAGCATTTT. Residues: CASSRTGPNQPQHF.

The chain carries TRBV7-2 and TRBJ2-7; TRBD2 agrees at 9 bases. The V and J ends lost 5 bases and 3 bases, in that order; junction bases with no gene match: 11. Germline CDR1 reads SGHTA; CDR2 reads FQGNSA. This CDR3 has 16 residues. The DNA for the CDR3 is TGTGCCAGCAGCCCCGAGGGGGCTAGCGGGATCTACGAGCAGTACTTC. Amino acid sequence: CASSPEGASGIYEQYF.

This CDR3 reads CASSLWAQFGEQFF. CDR3 DNA: TGCGCCAGCAGCTTGTGGGCACAGTTCGGTGAGCAGTTCTTC. The V gene is TRBV5-1, the J gene TRBJ2-1; D unclear. V was pared by 1 base and J by 9 bases, with 14 bases between. This CDR3 has 14 amino acids. Germline values: CDR1 SGHRS, CDR2 YFSETQ.

The chain employs TRBV19 and TRBJ1-5; the D gene is possibly TRBD1 (6 bases). The CDR3 runs 16 residues. CDR1 is LNHDA and CDR2 is SQIVND in the germline V gene (reference sequence). Trimming left V 3 bases short and J 0 bases short, with 12 bases between. CDR3 protein: CASSIPGQLSNQPQHF. The CDR3 coding sequence is TGTGCCAGTAGTATTCCGGGACAACTTAGCAATCAGCCCCAGCATTTT.

V usage is TRBV2 and J usage is TRBJ2-3; the D gene is possibly TRBD2 (5 bases). Trimming took 7 bases from V and 2 from J, leaving 7 bases between them. Germline loops: CDR1 SNHLY, CDR2 FYNNEI. This CDR3 contains 12 residues. The CDR3 nucleotides read TGTGCCAGCAACGACTACACAGATACGCAGTATTTT. As protein: CASNDYTDTQYF.

The rearrangement uses TRBV7-2 and TRBJ2-7; TRBD1 agrees at 9 bases. Losses at the gene ends were 5 bases for V and 6 bases for J; bases not matched to a gene: 8. The CDR3 consists of 14 residues. Germline assignment: CDR1 SGHTA and CDR2 FQGNSA. CDR3 region: CASSPATGGFEQYF. CDR3 coding DNA: TGTGCCAGCAGCCCCGCGACAGGGGGTTTCGAGCAGTACTTC.

The chain has TRBV7-3 and TRBJ2-1, with 11 bases that match TRBD2. The V gene end was trimmed by 2 bases and the J gene end by 5 bases; junction bases not matched to a gene: 5. The germline V gene encodes CDR1 SGHTA and CDR2 FQGTGA. The CDR3 loop spans 16 amino acids. The CDR3 here is CASSLRGTSGDNEQFF. DNA of the CDR3: TGTGCCAGCAGCTTACGCGGGACTAGCGGAGACAATGAGCAGTTCTTC.

The V call is TRBV5-1, the J call TRBJ2-2; tentatively, D is TRBD2 (6 bases). In germline, CDR1 is SGHRS, CDR2 YFSETQ. The CDR3 is 15 residues long. V was clipped by 0 bases and J by 3 bases, with 9 bases between them. The CDR3: CASSLGGIYTGELFF. In DNA form, the CDR3 reads TGCGCCAGCAGCTTGGGCGGGATTTACACCGGGGAGCTGTTTTTT. Variable domain in full (rest from reference TRBV5-1 and TRBJ2-2): KAGVTQTPRYLIKTRGQQVTLSCSPISGHRSVSWYQQTPGQGLQFLFEYFSETQRNKGNFPGRFSGRQFSNSRSEMNVSTLELGDSALYLCASSLGGIYTGELFFGEGSRLTVL.

The chain uses TRBV6-1 and TRBJ2-3; the D gene is possibly TRBD1 (5 bases). The CDR3 contains 16 residues. The germline V gene has CDR1 MNHNS and CDR2 SASEGT. V lost 3 bases, J lost 2 bases, and 15 bases lay in between. The CDR3 protein is CASSENRLLYTDTQYF. CDR3 DNA: TGTGCCAGCAGTGAGAACAGGTTACTGTACACAGATACGCAGTATTTT.

V usage is TRBV19 and J usage is TRBJ1-5; TRBD1 matches at 9 bases. J lost 6 bases, V lost 2 bases, and 8 bases had no gene match. Germline V gives CDR1 LNHDA, CDR2 SQIVND (reference sequence). CDR3 length equals 16 residues. CDR3 DNA sequence: TGTGCCAGTAGTATACGGACAGGGGTCGGCGGTCAGCCCCAGCATTTT. It is translated as CASSIRTGVGGQPQHF.